This TCR beta chain was obtained from a study of cytomegalovirus exposure and HLA in healthy donors. It was with 60 Vbeta and 13 Jbeta primers that the PCR ran. TCRdb's table, derived via immunoSEQ multiplex PCR, lists solely in-frame clones and lacks some. This table has fewer than 250,000 clones, over 60% appearing once. The CDR3 consists of 12 residues. Germline V lookup: CDR1 SQVTM, CDR2 ANQGSEA. V was trimmed by 6 bases and J by 5 bases, leaving 11 bases between them. Regarding the study as a whole: Cytomegalovirus status was reportedly diagnosed by the classifier with high sensitivity and specificity. The study recorded about 150 TCR beta chains that were cytomegalovirus-associated.

A remark on this clone: The antigen is unknown.

The sequence derives from a male donor in good health and CMV-seronegative. Material: PBMCs. The chain uses TRBV29-1 and TRBJ2-1; tentative D call: TRBD1 (5 bases). The CDR3 reads CSVGREHNEQFF. The CDR3 nucleotides are TGCAGCGTCGGCAGGGAACACAATGAGCAGTTCTTC.